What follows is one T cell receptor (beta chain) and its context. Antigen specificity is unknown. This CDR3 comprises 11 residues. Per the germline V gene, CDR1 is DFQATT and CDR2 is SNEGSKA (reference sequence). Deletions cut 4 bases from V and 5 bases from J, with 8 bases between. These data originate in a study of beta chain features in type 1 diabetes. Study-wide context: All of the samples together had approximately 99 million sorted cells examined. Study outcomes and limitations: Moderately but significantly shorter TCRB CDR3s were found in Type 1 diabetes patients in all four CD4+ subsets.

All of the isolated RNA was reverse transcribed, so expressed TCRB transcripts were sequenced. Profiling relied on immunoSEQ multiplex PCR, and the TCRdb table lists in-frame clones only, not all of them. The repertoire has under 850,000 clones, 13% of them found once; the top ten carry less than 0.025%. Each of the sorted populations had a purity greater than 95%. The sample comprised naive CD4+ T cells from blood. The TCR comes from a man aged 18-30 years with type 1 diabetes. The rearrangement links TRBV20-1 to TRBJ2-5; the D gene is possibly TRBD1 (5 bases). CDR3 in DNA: TGCAGTGCTAATAAGGGGGAGACCCAGTACTTC. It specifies CSANKGETQYF.